The 5 T cell receptor beta chains listed next were all sequenced from one sample in a study of OX40 agonist ivuxolimab in advanced cancers. The repertoire was sequenced with immunoSEQ multiplex PCR; TCRdb's copy has only in-frame clones and lacks some. Altogether 25,000 to 30,000 clones are present, around 86% being singletons, with the ten largest covering nearly 20%. This specimen consisted of CD4+ or CD8+ T cells sorted from blood, obtained in a trial of the OX40 agonist ivuxolimab. The receptor source for this set is an adult with an advanced solid tumor such as melanoma, head and neck, liver or kidney cancer.

The gene calls are TRBV15 and TRBJ2-1; TRBD2 aligns across 8 bases. The CDR3 covers 17 residues. J lost 3 bases, V lost 4 bases, and 11 bases had no gene match. The germline V gene has CDR1 LNHNV and CDR2 YYDKDF (reference sequence). In nucleotides, the CDR3 is TGTGCCACCAGCACCTACCCCGGGACTAGAGACTACAATGAGCAGTTCTTC. The encoded protein is CATSTYPGTRDYNEQFF.

This chain uses TRBV30 with TRBJ1-6; tentative D call: TRBD1 (6 bases). Trimming shortened V by 2 bases and J by 7 bases, and 9 bases separated the two germline ends. Germline V gene data show CDR1 as GTSNPN and CDR2 as SVGIG (reference sequence). This CDR3 has 13 amino acids. CDR3 sequence (DNA): TGTGCCTGGAGTTTGGACAGAAATTCACCCCTCCACTTT. This translates into CAWSLDRNSPLHF. The whole variable domain, remainder taken from reference TRBV30 and TRBJ1-6, is SQTIHQWPATLVQPVGSPLSLECTVEGTSNPNLYWYRQAAGRGLQLLFYSVGIGQISSEVPQNLSASRPQDRQFILSSKKLLLSDSGFYLCAWSLDRNSPLHFGNGTRLTVT.

The chain employs TRBV7-9 and TRBJ2-1; the D is unclear. Trimming left V 5 bases short and J 10 bases short, with 9 bases between. The CDR3 sequence is 11 residues long. Germline lookup yields CDR1 SEHNR and CDR2 FQNEAQ (reference sequence). CDR3 amino acids: CASSPTVEQFF. In nucleotides, the CDR3 is TGTGCCAGCAGCCCTACGGTCGAGCAGTTCTTC.

The V call is TRBV2, the J call TRBJ2-1; the match to TRBD1 covers 8 bases. The CDR3 covers 18 residues. Germline CDR1 reads SNHLY; CDR2 reads FYNNEI. V lost 4 bases, J lost 2 bases, and 13 bases stayed unmatched. This CDR3 is CASSGGQVSTSPYNEQFF. CDR3 DNA sequence: TGTGCCAGCAGTGGGGGACAGGTCAGTACATCCCCCTACAATGAGCAGTTCTTC.

The gene calls are TRBV6-7 and TRBJ1-5; maybe TRBD1 (5 bases). TRBV6-7 is an ORF, and what it does is uncertain. V was trimmed by 2 bases and J by 3 bases, leaving 11 bases between them. This CDR3 spans 15 amino acids. CDR3 in amino acids: CASSYLDSFNQPQHF. The CDR3 DNA follows: TGTGCCAGCAGTTACCTCGACAGTTTCAATCAGCCCCAGCATTTT.